This T cell receptor beta chain was sequenced during a study of post-analysis software for immune sequencing data. Study details: Relapsing-remitting, secondary progressive and progressive-relapsing forms made up the multiple sclerosis disease courses.

General study results and limits: Batch-matched samples strongly co-clustered by F measure. Five TRBV segments appeared more often in patients than in controls, and TRBV5-6, TRBV5-1 and TRBV20-1 were among these.

V dropped 5 bases and J dropped 0 bases, with 17 bases sitting between them. The germline gives CDR1 SEHNR, CDR2 FQNEAQ (reference sequence). This CDR3 region has 18 residues. This clonotype was found many times. Its antigen is as yet unknown. Incorporated into the TCR beta cDNA libraries were unique molecular identifiers, which served to reduce PCR and sequencing biases. There were 1 to 10 million T cells, and around 500,000 cDNA molecules came from them. TCRdb passed the PCR reads through MiXCR, listing each CDR3 protein once. The sample lists approximately 730,000 distinct CDR3 sequences; 40% to 55% were seen once.

Sample: blood. The V gene is TRBV7-9, the J gene TRBJ2-6, with D possibly being TRBD2 (6 bases). This clonotype originated in a girl aged 10 to 17 with multiple sclerosis. As DNA, the CDR3 is TGTGCCAGCAGCCCCGGTCCTAGCGAGAGCTCTGGGGCCAACGTCCTGACTTTC. Amino acid sequence: CASSPGPSESSGANVLTF.